This T cell receptor beta chain was sequenced for a study of cytomegalovirus exposure and HLA in healthy donors. On the study more broadly: The Caucasian-associated ancestry cluster held 65% to 90% of 300 to 450 genotyped donors. Study findings and constraints: A previous analysis found most TCR beta V segments productive roughly 87% or roughly 30% of the time. Roughly even sequencing depth across donors was the assumption behind the presence/absence analyses.

Trimming took 5 bases from V and 3 from J, leaving 17 bases between them. Germline lookup yields CDR1 SGHTA and CDR2 FQGNSA. The CDR3 contains 15 residues. Comment on this clone: The antigen is not known.

The PCR had 60 Vbeta and 13 Jbeta primers. The table came from immunoSEQ multiplex PCR; TCRdb's copy has only in-frame clones and leaves some out. The sample totals 100,000 to 150,000 clones; its top ten clones hold about 2.7%. The source material was PBMCs. The chain combines TRBV7-2 with TRBJ2-7, with D possibly being TRBD2 (5 bases). The clonotype originates from a man aged 25 to 40 in good health and CMV-seronegative. DNA for the CDR3: TGTGCCAGCAGCACCTATAGCGAGAGCCTCTACGAGCAGTACTTC. This translates into CASSTYSESLYEQYF.